Below are 19 T cell receptor beta chains sequenced from a single sample in a study of T cells after yellow fever vaccination. MiXCR, applied by TCRdb to the 5' RACE reads, yields one record per CDR3 protein. The table shows a few hundred thousand distinct CDR3 sequences, with 7% to 10% occurring only once. This material consisted of PBMCs, taken 45 days after the first yellow fever vaccination. These receptors all stem from a man aged 18-30 years who received the YFV17D yellow fever vaccine.

This clonotype showed up many times. The chain employs TRBV3-1 and TRBJ1-1; no definite D call. Germline V lookup: CDR1 LGHDT, CDR2 YNNKEL (reference sequence). The CDR3 is 14 amino acids. Trimming left V 0 bases short and J 5 bases short, with 10 bases between. CDR3 sequence: CASSQDQLATEAFF. The DNA for the CDR3 is TGTGCCAGCAGCCAAGATCAACTGGCAACTGAAGCTTTCTTT.

The rearrangement joins TRBV5-1 to TRBJ2-5, with 10 bases that match TRBD1. Trimming at V came to 4 bases and at J to 7 bases, leaving 7 bases not matched to a gene. The CDR3 consists of 14 residues. Per germline, CDR1 SGHRS and CDR2 YFSETQ. CDR3 DNA: TGCGCCAGCAGCGACCGGGACAGGGGAGCGACCCAGTACTTC. It translates to CASSDRDRGATQYF. Filled out from reference TRBV5-1 and TRBJ2-5, the complete variable domain reads KAGVTQTPRYLIKTRGQQVTLSCSPISGHRSVSWYQQTPGQGLQFLFEYFSETQRNKGNFPGRFSGRQFSNSRSEMNVSTLELGDSALYLCASSDRDRGATQYFGPGTRLLVL.

This clonotype was observed a few times. The genes are TRBV5-5 and TRBJ2-1; no clear D gene. This CDR3 has 14 residues. Germline CDR1 and CDR2: SGHKS and YYEKEE (reference sequence). Trimming took off 3 bases at V and 5 bases at J, with 12 bases between the two ends. The CDR3 loop is CASSYFLRDNEQFF. The CDR3, as DNA: TGTGCCAGCAGCTATTTTTTAAGAGACAATGAGCAGTTCTTC.

This clonotype was observed at least ten times. V is TRBV25-1 and J is TRBJ2-3, with TRBD2 matching 8 bases. The CDR3 covers 16 residues. Germline CDR1 and CDR2: MGHDK and SYGVNS. V was pared by 3 bases and J by 2 bases, with 7 bases of the junction left unmatched. Written as DNA, the CDR3 is TGTGCCAGCAGTGATGGACTAGCCGCGGTCACAGATACGCAGTATTTT. This sequence encodes CASSDGLAAVTDTQYF.

This clonotype was seen a handful of times. CDR3 DNA: TGTGCCAGCATGCTCCGGCAGGGGGTGTACACCGGGGAGCTGTTTTTT. It specifies CASMLRQGVYTGELFF. V usage is TRBV7-2 and J usage is TRBJ2-2; 7 bases agree with TRBD1. The CDR3 consists of 16 residues. The J segment lost 3 bases and the V segment lost 7 bases, leaving 11 bases of the junction unmatched. Germline-derived CDR1 and CDR2 are SGHTA and FQGNSA.

This clonotype was found a few times. The chain links TRBV5-6 to TRBJ1-5; D possibly corresponds to TRBD1 (5 bases). The CDR3 consists of 16 residues. V shed 0 bases and J shed 11 bases, with 21 bases lying between them. Germline values: CDR1 SGHDT, CDR2 YYEEEE. The CDR3 here is CASSLGGARAVETQHF. In DNA form, the CDR3 reads TGTGCCAGCAGCTTGGGGGGCGCCCGCGCCGTAGAGACCCAGCATTTT.

The chain employs TRBV18 and TRBJ2-5, with D tentatively TRBD1 (5 bases). CDR3 length: 18 amino acids. V lost 3 bases and J 1 base, leaving 21 bases between the germline ends. Germline V gene data show CDR1 as KGHSH and CDR2 as LQKENI. The CDR3 spells CASSPRIIDLRGQETQYF. The CDR3 DNA reads as TGTGCCAGCTCACCTAGGATAATCGACTTAAGGGGCCAAGAGACCCAGTACTTC.

The J gene is TRBJ2-2, the V gene TRBV5-1; perhaps TRBD1 as D (6 bases). This CDR3 comprises 16 residues. Trimming pared 0 bases from V and 4 bases from J, leaving 13 bases between. CDR1 and CDR2 from the germline V gene are SGHRS and YFSETQ. For the CDR3, the DNA is TGCGCCAGCAGCTTGGTGGAGCCAGGGGTCACCGGGGAGCTGTTTTTT. Translated: CASSLVEPGVTGELFF.

The chain employs TRBV4-3 and TRBJ2-1; D is unclear. Looked up from germline, CDR1 is LGHNA and CDR2 is YSLEER. The CDR3 spans 13 residues. The ends were cut back, 0 bases at V and 8 bases at J, with 8 bases in the middle. CDR3 amino acids: CASSQDSRDEQFF. As DNA, the CDR3 is TGCGCCAGCAGCCAAGACTCTCGGGATGAGCAGTTCTTC.

This clonotype was observed a handful of times. This chain joins TRBV7-8 and TRBJ1-1, with D maybe TRBD1 (5 bases). The CDR3 has 15 residues. Deletions cut 0 bases from V and 4 bases from J, with 12 bases between. CDR1 SGHVS and CDR2 FQNEAQ come from the germline V gene. The CDR3 region is CASSLAMGTGTEAFF. DNA for the CDR3: TGTGCCAGCAGCTTAGCAATGGGGACGGGCACTGAAGCTTTCTTT.

V and J are TRBV3-1 and TRBJ1-6; D perhaps matches TRBD1 (5 bases). V was pared by 4 bases and J by 16 bases, with 14 bases between. The CDR3 is 12 residues long. Germline V gene sequence: CDR1 LGHDT, CDR2 YNNKEL (reference sequence). CDR3 in amino acids: CASSPADSRLHF. In nucleotides, the CDR3 is TGTGCCAGCAGCCCGGCCGACAGTAGACTCCACTTT.

J is TRBJ2-4 and V is TRBV20-1; a weak D match, TRBD1 (6 bases). This CDR3 is 18 amino acids long. V was trimmed by 2 bases and J by 0 bases, leaving 20 bases between them. The germline CDR1 and CDR2 sequences are DFQATT and SNEGSKA (reference sequence). CDR3 nucleotides: TGCAGTGCTAGACAGGTTAGCGCCACAGGGATAGCCAAAAACATTCAGTACTTC. Translating gives CSARQVSATGIAKNIQYF.

The rearrangement uses TRBV12-3 or TRBV12-4 and TRBJ1-5; TRBD1 aligns across 9 bases. The CDR3 sequence is 16 residues long. The V and J ends lost 2 bases and 1 base, in that order; junction bases with no gene match: 3. CDR3 sequence (DNA): TGTGCCAGCAGTTTAAGGACAGGGGTGAGCAATCAGCCCCAGCATTTT. It yields the protein CASSLRTGVSNQPQHF.

J is TRBJ1-4 and V is TRBV12-3 or TRBV12-4; D gene ambiguous. V lost 6 bases, J lost 6 bases, and 5 bases lay in between. CDR3 length equals 11 residues. The DNA for the CDR3 is TGTGCCAGCAGCCACCATGAAAAACTGTTTTTT. Its protein is CASSHHEKLFF.

This clonotype was observed a handful of times. The V and J genes are TRBV4-1 and TRBJ2-5; 8 positions agree with TRBD1. J lost 5 bases, V lost 4 bases, and 6 bases had no gene match. This CDR3 is 14 amino acids long. In germline, CDR1 is MGHRA, CDR2 YSYEKL. The CDR3 reads CASSPENRGETQYF. CDR3 sequence (DNA): TGCGCCAGCAGCCCTGAAAACAGGGGGGAGACCCAGTACTTC.

This clonotype was seen a handful of times. The genes are TRBV29-1 and TRBJ1-2, with TRBD1 matching over 9 bases. Per the germline V gene, CDR1 is SQVTM and CDR2 is ANQGSEA. The junction had 10 bases not matched to a gene; V was cut back by 6 bases and J by 8 bases. CDR3 length equals 13 residues. Here the CDR3 reads CSVWDREQYGYTF. The CDR3 DNA sequence: TGCAGCGTCTGGGACAGGGAGCAGTACGGCTACACCTTC.

This clonotype was seen more than once but under ten times. This chain uses TRBV11-2 with TRBJ2-1; 8 bases map to TRBD2. From germline, CDR1 is SGHAT and CDR2 FQNNGV. The junction had 10 bases not matched to a gene; V was cut back by 3 bases and J by 12 bases. This CDR3 contains 14 residues. CDR3 DNA: TGTGCCAGCAGCTTGCCGGCAGGCGGGGGGCGGCAGTTCTTC. Protein product: CASSLPAGGGRQFF.

This rearrangement joins TRBV7-2 to TRBJ2-7; TRBD1 matches 8 bases. This CDR3 contains 14 residues. In germline, CDR1 is SGHTA, CDR2 FQGNSA. The trim removed 3 bases at V and 3 bases at J, leaving 4 bases unmatched. This CDR3 is CASSFLGQGYEQYF. The CDR3 DNA is TGTGCCAGCAGCTTCTTAGGACAGGGCTACGAGCAGTACTTC.

This clonotype showed up many times. The CDR3 nucleotides read TGTGCCATCAGTGAGGTGGGCAAAGCGAACACCGGGGAGCTGTTTTTT. Amino acid sequence: CAISEVGKANTGELFF. This chain links TRBV10-3 with TRBJ2-2; no firm D call. There are 16 residues in the CDR3. V lost 2 bases and J 0 bases, leaving 10 bases between the germline ends. The germline CDR1 and CDR2 sequences are ENHRY and SYGVKD.